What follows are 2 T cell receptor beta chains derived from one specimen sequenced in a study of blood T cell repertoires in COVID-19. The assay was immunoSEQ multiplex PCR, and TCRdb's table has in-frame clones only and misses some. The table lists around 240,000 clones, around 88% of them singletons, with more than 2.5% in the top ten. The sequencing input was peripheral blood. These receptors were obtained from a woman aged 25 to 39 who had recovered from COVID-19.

The CDR3 loop is CASTRGGTGARTEAFF. CDR3 nucleotide sequence: TGTGCCAGTACCAGAGGGGGGACAGGGGCGCGGACTGAAGCTTTCTTT. The chain employs TRBV19 and TRBJ1-1, with 10 bases fitting TRBD1. CDR3 length: 16 residues. Trimming cost V 7 bases and J 5 bases; bases outside gene matches: 13. Germline CDR1 and CDR2: LNHDA and SQIVND (reference sequence).

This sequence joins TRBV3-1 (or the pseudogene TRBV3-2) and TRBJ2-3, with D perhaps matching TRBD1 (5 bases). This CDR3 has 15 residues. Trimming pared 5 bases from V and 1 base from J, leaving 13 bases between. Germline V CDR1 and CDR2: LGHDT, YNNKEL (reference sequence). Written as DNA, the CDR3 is TGTGCCAGCAGCATCGGCAGGGCTCGCACAGATACGCAGTATTTT. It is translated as CASSIGRARTDTQYF.